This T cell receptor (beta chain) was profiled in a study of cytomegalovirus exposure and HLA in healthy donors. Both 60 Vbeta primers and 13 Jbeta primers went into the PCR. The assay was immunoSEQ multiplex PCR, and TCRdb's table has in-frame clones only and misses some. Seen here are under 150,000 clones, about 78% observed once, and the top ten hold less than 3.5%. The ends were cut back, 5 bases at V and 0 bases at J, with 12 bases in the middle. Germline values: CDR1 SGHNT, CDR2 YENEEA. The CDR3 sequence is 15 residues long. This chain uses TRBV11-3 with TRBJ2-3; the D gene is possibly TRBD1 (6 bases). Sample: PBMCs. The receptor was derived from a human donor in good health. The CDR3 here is CASSQGTHSTDTQYF. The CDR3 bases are TGTGCCAGCAGCCAAGGGACACATAGCACAGATACGCAGTATTTT.